Following are 3 T cell receptor beta chains from one sample sequenced in a study of T cell changes during pregnancy in multiple sclerosis. The assay was immunoSEQ multiplex PCR, and TCRdb's table has in-frame clones only and misses some. The sample yields about 110,000 clones, 92% seen once. The sequences come from peripheral blood, collected in the third trimester of pregnancy. These TCRs come from a female donor in good health, enrolled as a control in a pregnancy study.

The chain recombines TRBV27 with TRBJ2-6; 7 bases align to TRBD1. The trim removed 5 bases at V and 1 base at J, leaving 8 bases unmatched. The CDR3 spans 17 residues. The germline V gene has CDR1 MNHEY and CDR2 SMNVEV (reference sequence). CDR3 coding DNA: TGTGCCAGCAGTCCTCGGACAGGCCAATCTGGGGCCAACGTCCTGACTTTC. Translating gives CASSPRTGQSGANVLTF.

J is TRBJ1-2 and V is TRBV19; 7 bases are a match to TRBD1. CDR3 length: 16 amino acids. CDR1 and CDR2 (germline): LNHDA, SQIVND (reference sequence). Trimming at V came to 5 bases and at J to 2 bases, leaving 11 bases not matched to a gene. CDR3 sequence reads: CASSSIGTEANYGYTF. As DNA, the CDR3 is TGTGCCAGTAGTTCCATAGGGACAGAAGCCAACTATGGCTACACCTTC.

The J gene is TRBJ2-5, the V gene TRBV11-3; D is uncertain. Per germline, CDR1 SGHNT and CDR2 YENEEA. The CDR3 extends over 14 amino acids. Between the trimmed V and J ends, which lost 2 bases and 4 bases, there was a span of 11 bases. The DNA for the CDR3 is TGTGCCAGCAGCTTAACTCCGGTAACAGAGACCCAGTACTTC. Its translation: CASSLTPVTETQYF.